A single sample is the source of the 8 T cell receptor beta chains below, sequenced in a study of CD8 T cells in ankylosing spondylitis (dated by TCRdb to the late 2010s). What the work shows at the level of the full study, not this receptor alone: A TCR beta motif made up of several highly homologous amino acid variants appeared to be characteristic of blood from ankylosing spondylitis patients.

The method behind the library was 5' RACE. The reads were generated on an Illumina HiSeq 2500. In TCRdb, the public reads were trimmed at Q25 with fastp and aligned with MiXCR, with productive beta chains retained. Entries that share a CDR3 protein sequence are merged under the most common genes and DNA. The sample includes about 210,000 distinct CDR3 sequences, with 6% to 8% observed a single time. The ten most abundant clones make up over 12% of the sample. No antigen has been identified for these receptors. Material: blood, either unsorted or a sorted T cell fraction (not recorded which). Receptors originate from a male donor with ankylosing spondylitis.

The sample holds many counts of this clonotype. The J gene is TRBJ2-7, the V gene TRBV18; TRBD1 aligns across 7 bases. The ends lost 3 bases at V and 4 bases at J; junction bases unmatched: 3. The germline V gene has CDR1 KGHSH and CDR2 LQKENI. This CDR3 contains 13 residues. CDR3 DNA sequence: TGTGCCAGCTCACCGACAGGGCTGTACGAGCAGTACTTC. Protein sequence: CASSPTGLYEQYF.

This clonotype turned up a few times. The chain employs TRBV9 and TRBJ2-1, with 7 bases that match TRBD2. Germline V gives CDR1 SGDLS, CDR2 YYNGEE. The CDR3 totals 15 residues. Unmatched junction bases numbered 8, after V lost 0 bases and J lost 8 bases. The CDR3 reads CASSVVSGGGDEQFF. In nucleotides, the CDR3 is TGTGCCAGCAGCGTAGTTTCGGGGGGAGGGGATGAGCAGTTCTTC.

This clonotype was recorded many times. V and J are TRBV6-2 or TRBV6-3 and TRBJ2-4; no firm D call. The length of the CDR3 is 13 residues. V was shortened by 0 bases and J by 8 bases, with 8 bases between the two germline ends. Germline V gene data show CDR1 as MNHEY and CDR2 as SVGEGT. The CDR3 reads CASSYSIVDIQYF. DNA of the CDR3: TGTGCCAGCAGTTACTCGATTGTGGACATTCAGTACTTC.

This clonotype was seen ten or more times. The CDR3 protein is CASSLEILTGDGYTF. In DNA, the CDR3 is TGTGCCAGCAGCTTAGAGATACTAACAGGGGATGGCTACACCTTC. The chain employs TRBV11-2 and TRBJ1-2, with TRBD1 identical over 7 bases. Germline V gene data show CDR1 as SGHAT and CDR2 as FQNNGV. V gave up 0 bases and J gave up 6 bases; unmatched junction bases: 7. The CDR3 spans 15 residues.

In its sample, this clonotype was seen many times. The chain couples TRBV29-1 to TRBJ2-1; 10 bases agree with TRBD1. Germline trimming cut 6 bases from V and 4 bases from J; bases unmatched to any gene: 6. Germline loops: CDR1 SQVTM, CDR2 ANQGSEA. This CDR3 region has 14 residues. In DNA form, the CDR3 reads TGCAGCGTCGCCGGGACAGGGGAGTACAATGAGCAGTTCTTC. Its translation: CSVAGTGEYNEQFF.

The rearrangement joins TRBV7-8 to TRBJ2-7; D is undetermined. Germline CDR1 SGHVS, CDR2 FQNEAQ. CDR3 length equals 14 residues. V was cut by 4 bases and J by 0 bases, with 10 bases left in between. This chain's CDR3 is CASSSGLVSYEQYF. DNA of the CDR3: TGTGCCAGCAGCTCTGGGCTAGTCTCCTACGAGCAGTACTTC.

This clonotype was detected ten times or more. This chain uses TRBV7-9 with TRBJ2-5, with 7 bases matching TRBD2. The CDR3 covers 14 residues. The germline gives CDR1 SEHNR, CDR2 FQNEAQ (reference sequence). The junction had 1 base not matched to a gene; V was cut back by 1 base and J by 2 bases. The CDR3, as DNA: TGTGCCAGCAGCTTAGGGACTAGACAAGAGACCCAGTACTTC. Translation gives CASSLGTRQETQYF.

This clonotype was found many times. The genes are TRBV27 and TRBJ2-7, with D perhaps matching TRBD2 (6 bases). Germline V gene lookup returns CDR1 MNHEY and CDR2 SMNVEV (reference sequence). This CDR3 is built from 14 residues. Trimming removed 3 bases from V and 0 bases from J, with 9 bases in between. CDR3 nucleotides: TGTGCCAGCAGTTTTGCGGGGCCCTCCTACGAGCAGTACTTC. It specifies CASSFAGPSYEQYF.